Listed below are T cell receptor beta chains from one sample, sequenced in a study of blood T cells in healthy people across ages. One entry per CDR3 protein, called by TCRdb with MiXCR from the 5' RACE reads. The sample lists approximately 800,000 distinct CDR3 sequences; roughly 25% were seen once. The same sample was also used in a study of T cells of mothers and their children.

Sequenced input: blood. The receptors shown here come from a boy between 10 and 17 years old in good health. Each CDR3 is given with its conserved first and last residue. The D gene is left open where the match is weak. Not every row has a clone size; where given, it reads once, few, many or a size class.

few	TRBV6-5	TRBD1	TRBJ2-5	TGTGCCAGCAGGCAGACAGGGTGGGGAAAAGAGACCCAGTACTTC	CASRQTGWGKETQYF
.	TRBV20-1	TRBD1	TRBJ2-7	TGCAGTGCTACGGACAGGCCAACCTACGAGCAGTACTTC	CSATDRPTYEQYF
.	TRBV25-1	.	TRBJ2-3	TGTGCCAGCAGACTGGGAGATACGCAGTATTTT	CASRLGDTQYF
few	TRBV29-1	.	TRBJ2-1	TGCAGCGTTGAATGGGCTGGATACAATGAGCAGTTCTTC	CSVEWAGYNEQFF
once	TRBV20-1	TRBD2	TRBJ2-7	TGCAGTGCTAGAGATTGGCCTAGCGGGGTTTTCGAGCAGTACTTC	CSARDWPSGVFEQYF
.	TRBV5-1	TRBD1	TRBJ2-2	TGCGCCGGCAAAGGACAGGGACTGGCCGGGGAGCTGTTTTTT	CAGKGQGLAGELFF
few	TRBV28	TRBD1	TRBJ2-7	TGTGCCAGCAGTCAGTTAGGGACAGGGATTGACTACGAGCAGTACTTC	CASSQLGTGIDYEQYF
few	TRBV7-2	TRBD1	TRBJ1-2	TGTGCCAGCAGCATCGGGACAGGGTGGAGGGATGGCTACACCTTT	CASSIGTGWRDGYTF
.	TRBV4-2	TRBD1	TRBJ2-7	TGTGCCAGCAGCCAAGAGAAGTCAGGGGGCCTTTCCTACGAGCAGTACTTC	CASSQEKSGGLSYEQYF
.	TRBV7-9	.	TRBJ1-2	TGTGCCAGCAGGTTCGCAGGGGATGGCTACACCTTC	CASRFAGDGYTF
few	TRBV6-2/TRBV6-3	.	TRBJ2-3	TGTGCCAGCAGTCCTTGGGGGGGCACAGGAGATACGCAGTATTTT	CASSPWGGTGDTQYF
.	TRBV12-3/TRBV12-4	TRBD1	TRBJ2-1	TGTGCCAGCAGAACCAGACAGGGGTCCGATGAGCAGTTCTTC	CASRTRQGSDEQFF